A selection of T cell receptor beta chains follows, all from one sample in a study of beta chain features in type 1 diabetes. Only in-frame clones appear in the TCRdb table, and some are missing; sequencing was by immunoSEQ multiplex PCR. The sample records 600,000 or so clones, over 12% being singletons. Input material: naive CD4+ T cells from blood. The receptors come from a man aged 18-30 years with type 1 diabetes. Both conserved end residues are part of each CDR3. D genes are given only for firm matches. Only some rows state a clone size, as once, few, many or a class for expanded clones.

CDR3 protein,CDR3 DNA,V gene,D gene,clone size,J gene
CASSLRANTGELFF,TGCGCCAGCAGCTTGAGGGCGAACACCGGGGAGCTGTTTTTT,TRBV5-1,.,few,TRBJ2-2
CASSPSGPGRGYTF,TGTGCCAGCAGCCCCTCCGGACCCGGGCGGGGCTACACCTTC,TRBV13,.,.,TRBJ1-2
CASSRDGGPLGEQYF,TGTGCCAGCAGTAGGGACGGGGGGCCCCTCGGGGAGCAGTACTTC,TRBV28,.,few,TRBJ2-7
CASSTNRGNTEAFF,TGTGCCAGCAGCACCAATCGGGGGAACACTGAAGCTTTCTTT,TRBV7-2,.,.,TRBJ1-1
CASRGSTDTQYF,TGTGCCAGCCGTGGAAGTACAGATACGCAGTATTTT,TRBV25-1,.,.,TRBJ2-3
CASSPPQGRYGYTF,TGTGCCAGCAGCCCCCCACAGGGGAGATATGGCTACACCTTC,TRBV28,TRBD1,few,TRBJ1-2
CASSLDSNYGYTF,TGTGCCAGCAGCTTAGACAGTAACTATGGCTACACCTTC,TRBV7-9,.,.,TRBJ1-2
CSVEDGPGNTEAFF,TGCAGCGTTGAAGACGGACCGGGTAACACTGAAGCTTTCTTT,TRBV29-1,.,few,TRBJ1-1
CASSFGTAFNEKLFF,TGTGCCAGCAGCTTTGGGACAGCGTTTAATGAAAAACTGTTTTTT,TRBV7-9,TRBD1,few,TRBJ1-4
CASRNDLNTIYF,TGTGCCAGCAGGAATGACCTAAACACCATATATTTT,TRBV2,.,few,TRBJ1-3
CSASGRVDFF,TGCAGTGCTAGTGGCAGGGTTGATTTCTTT,TRBV20-1,.,.,TRBJ1-1
CASSPDTAGEQYF,TGTGCCAGCAGCCCGGACACGGCGGGCGAGCAGTACTTC,TRBV5-4,.,.,TRBJ2-7
CSVATTSNQPQHF,TGCAGCGTGGCTACTACTAGCAATCAGCCCCAGCATTTT,TRBV29-1,.,.,TRBJ1-5
CASSLGEGLQETQYF,TGTGCCAGCAGCTTGGGCGAGGGTTTACAAGAGACCCAGTACTTC,TRBV5-4,.,.,TRBJ2-5
CASSHLSGLGGYTF,TGTGCCAGCAGCCACTTATCGGGACTCGGGGGCTACACCTTC,TRBV4-2,.,few,TRBJ1-2
CASTLAGGPEQFF,TGTGCCAGCACCCTAGCGGGAGGGCCGGAGCAGTTCTTC,TRBV6-6,TRBD2,few,TRBJ2-1